This T cell receptor beta chain was found in a study of tumor-infiltrating lymphocytes in primary liver carcinoma. On the study more broadly: Those enrolled were patients of both sexes, who were aged 30 to 69 years. Per sample, productive TCRbeta reads numbered roughly 3.5 to 7.13 million, similar across tissue types.

Starting material for RNA and DNA co-extraction consisted of about 20-30 mg of unsorted bulk tissue. With respect to this clonotype: Its antigen is unknown.

Study-wide points: Among the pair types, tumor region pairs showed more overlap than tumor-adjacent and tumor-blood pairs. A significantly higher top-250-clone fraction was found in tumors than in blood (p = 0.039).

TCR beta cDNA was made from 400 to 500 ng total RNA with a constant-region primer. A slightly modified ARM-PCR protocol with three nested multiplex PCR rounds produced these TCR beta libraries. From the multiplex PCR reads, TCRdb called clonotypes with MiXCR, one entry per CDR3 protein. The table has tens of thousands of distinct CDR3 sequences, around 80% seen once. The source of this sequence is a woman aged 30 to 39 with primary liver carcinoma and hepatitis B virus infection. The sample was tumor-adjacent normal liver tissue.

CDR3 in amino acids: CASSPGLAGVSGELFF. For the CDR3, the DNA is TGTGCCAGCAGCCCGGGACTAGCGGGAGTTTCCGGGGAGCTGTTTTTT. J is TRBJ2-2 and V is TRBV7-2, with 14 nucleotides matching TRBD2. V lost 5 bases and J lost 6; bases outside the gene matches: 5. The CDR3 extends over 16 amino acids. The germline V gene has CDR1 SGHTA and CDR2 FQGNSA. The complete variable domain, with remaining parts taken from reference TRBV7-2 and TRBJ2-2, reads GAGVSQSPSNKVTEKGKDVELRCDPISGHTALYWYRQSLGQGLEFLIYFQGNSAPDKSGLPSDRFSAERTGGSVSTLTIQRTQQEDSAVYLCASSPGLAGVSGELFFGEGSRLTVL.